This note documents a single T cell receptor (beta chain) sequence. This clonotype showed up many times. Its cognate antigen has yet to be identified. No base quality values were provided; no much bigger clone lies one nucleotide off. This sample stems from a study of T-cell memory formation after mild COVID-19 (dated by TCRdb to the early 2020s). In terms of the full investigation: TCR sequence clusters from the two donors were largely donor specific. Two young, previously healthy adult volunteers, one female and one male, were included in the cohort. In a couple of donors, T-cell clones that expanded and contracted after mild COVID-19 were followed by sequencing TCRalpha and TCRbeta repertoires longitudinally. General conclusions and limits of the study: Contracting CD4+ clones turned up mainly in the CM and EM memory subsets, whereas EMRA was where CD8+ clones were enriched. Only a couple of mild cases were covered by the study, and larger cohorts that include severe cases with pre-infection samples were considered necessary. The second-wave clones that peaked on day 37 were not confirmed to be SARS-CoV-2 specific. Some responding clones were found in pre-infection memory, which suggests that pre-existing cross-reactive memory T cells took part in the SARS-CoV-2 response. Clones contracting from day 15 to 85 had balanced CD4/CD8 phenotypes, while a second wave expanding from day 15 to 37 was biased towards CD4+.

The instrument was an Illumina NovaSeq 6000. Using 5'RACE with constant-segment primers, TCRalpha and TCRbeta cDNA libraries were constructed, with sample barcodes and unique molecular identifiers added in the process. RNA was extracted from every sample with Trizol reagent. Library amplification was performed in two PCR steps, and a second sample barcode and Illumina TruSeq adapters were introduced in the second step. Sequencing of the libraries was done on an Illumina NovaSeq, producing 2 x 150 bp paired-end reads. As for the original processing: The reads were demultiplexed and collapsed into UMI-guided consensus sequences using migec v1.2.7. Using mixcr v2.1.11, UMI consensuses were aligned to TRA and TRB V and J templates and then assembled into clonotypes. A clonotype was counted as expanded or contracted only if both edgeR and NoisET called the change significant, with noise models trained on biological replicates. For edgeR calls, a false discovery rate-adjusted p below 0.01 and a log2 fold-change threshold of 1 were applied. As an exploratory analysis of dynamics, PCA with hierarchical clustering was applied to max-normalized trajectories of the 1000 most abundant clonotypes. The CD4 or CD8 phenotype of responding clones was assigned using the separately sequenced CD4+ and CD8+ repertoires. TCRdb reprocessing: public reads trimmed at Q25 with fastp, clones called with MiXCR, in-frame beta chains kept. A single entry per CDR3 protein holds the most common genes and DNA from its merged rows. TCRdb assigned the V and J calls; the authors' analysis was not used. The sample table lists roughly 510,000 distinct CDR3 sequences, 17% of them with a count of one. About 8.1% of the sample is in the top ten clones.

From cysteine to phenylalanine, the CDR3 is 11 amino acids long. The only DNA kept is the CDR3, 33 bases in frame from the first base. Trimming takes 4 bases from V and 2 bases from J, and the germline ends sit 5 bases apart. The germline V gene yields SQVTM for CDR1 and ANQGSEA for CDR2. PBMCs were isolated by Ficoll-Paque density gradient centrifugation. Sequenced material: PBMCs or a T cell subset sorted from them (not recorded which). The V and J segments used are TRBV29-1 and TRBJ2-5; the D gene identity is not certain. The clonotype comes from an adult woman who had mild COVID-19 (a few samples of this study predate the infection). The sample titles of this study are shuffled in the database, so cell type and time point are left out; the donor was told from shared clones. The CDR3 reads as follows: CSVARQETQYF. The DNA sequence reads TGCAGCGTTGCTCGGCAAGAGACCCAGTACTTC.